Each of the 20 T cell receptor beta chains below was sequenced from the same sample in a study of blood T cells in healthy people across ages. PCR was performed a second time for 7 to 11 cycles using a sample-barcoded 5' primer and a J-beta primer mix. TCRdb called the 5' RACE reads again in MiXCR, with one record for every CDR3 protein. The sample lists about 1 million distinct CDR3 sequences, 45% occurring once. Sequencing input: blood. Receptor source: a woman aged 55-75 years in good health.

This clonotype has just one count. The chain is built from TRBV20-1 and TRBJ2-2; D could derive from TRBD1 or TRBD2 (5 bases each). Germline values: CDR1 DFQATT, CDR2 SNEGSKA (reference sequence). CDR3 length: 11 residues. Trimming pared 5 bases from V and 6 bases from J, leaving 7 bases between. The CDR3 here is CSAGGPGELFF. The CDR3 nucleotides are TGCAGTGCTGGGGGACCCGGGGAGCTGTTTTTT.

This clonotype was observed many times. This sequence joins TRBV27 and TRBJ1-4; D gene ambiguous. The germline V gene encodes CDR1 MNHEY and CDR2 SMNVEV (reference sequence). The CDR3 runs 13 residues. V was cut by 6 bases and J by 8 bases, with 13 bases left in between. CDR3: CASRGPAPEKLFF. The CDR3 DNA sequence: TGTGCCAGCAGGGGCCCAGCCCCGGAAAAACTGTTTTTT.

V and J are TRBV27 and TRBJ2-2; D is perhaps TRBD2 (5 bases). In germline, CDR1 is MNHEY, CDR2 SMNVEV (reference sequence). The CDR3 is 15 amino acids. V was shortened by 2 bases and J by 3 bases, with 10 bases between the two germline ends. CDR3 coding DNA: TGTGCCAGCAGTTTAGCGGACTTTGACACCGGGGAGCTGTTTTTT. It codes for CASSLADFDTGELFF.

The chain is built from TRBV15 and TRBJ2-5; the match to TRBD2 covers 8 bases. Germline CDR1 reads LNHNV; CDR2 reads YYDKDF (reference sequence). V shed 0 bases and J 11 bases; nucleotides not matched to a gene: 14. The CDR3 length is 16 residues. The CDR3: CATSRDRAGRANEQYF. The CDR3 nucleotides are TGTGCCACCAGCAGAGATCGAGCCGGGAGGGCGAATGAGCAGTACTTC.

The chain employs TRBV4-1 and TRBJ2-3; TRBD1 is a possible D gene (6 bases). V was clipped by 3 bases and J by 2 bases, with 12 bases between them. The V gene's germline CDR1 is MGHRA and CDR2 YSYEKL. The CDR3 runs to 15 residues. The CDR3 sequence: CASSQAGQYTDTQYF. In DNA form, the CDR3 reads TGCGCCAGCAGCCAGGCCGGACAGTACACAGATACGCAGTATTTT.

This rearrangement joins TRBV12-3 or TRBV12-4 to TRBJ2-4, with 7 bases aligning to TRBD2. The better agreement between TRBJ2-7 and the DNA end casts doubt on the J call. This CDR3 comprises 15 residues. The CDR3 DNA reads TGTGCCAGCAGTTACCGGACTAGGTCCCCCTACGAGCAGTACTTC. Translating it yields CASSYRTRSPYEQYF.

This clonotype was counted ten times or more. The chain is built from TRBV5-1 and TRBJ2-3, with D tentatively TRBD2 (6 bases). The CDR3 consists of 14 residues. Per germline, CDR1 SGHRS and CDR2 YFSETQ. V lost 0 bases, J lost 2 bases, and 7 bases lay in between. The CDR3, as DNA: TGCGCCAGCAGCTTGGGCGGGACCACAGATACGCAGTATTTT. Amino acids: CASSLGGTTDTQYF.

The CDR3 sequence: CASRTKTGTTYEQYF. CDR3 in DNA: TGTGCCAGCAGAACAAAGACAGGGACAACCTACGAGCAGTACTTC. V and J are TRBV7-9 and TRBJ2-7, with TRBD1 matching 7 bases. Unmatched junction bases numbered 10, after V lost 6 bases and J lost 2 bases. Per the germline V gene, CDR1 is SEHNR and CDR2 is FQNEAQ (reference sequence). This CDR3 comprises 15 residues.

This chain connects TRBV20-1 to TRBJ2-3; the D gene is possibly TRBD1 (5 bases). V lost 0 bases and J 6 bases, leaving 16 bases between the germline ends. Germline loops: CDR1 DFQATT, CDR2 SNEGSKA (reference sequence). The CDR3 contains 15 residues. The CDR3 DNA reads as TGCAGTGCTAGAGACCTGCCTAAGGGGCCGGATACGCAGTATTTT. Translating it yields CSARDLPKGPDTQYF.

The V gene is TRBV6-5, the J gene TRBJ1-2; 8 bases match TRBD1. Germline CDR1 is MNHEY and CDR2 is SVGAGI. The CDR3 sequence is 16 residues long. The ends lost 0 bases at V and 4 bases at J; junction bases unmatched: 7. CDR3 bases: TGTGCCAGCAGTTACTCGGGAACAGGGGGGACCTATGGCTACACCTTC. This sequence encodes CASSYSGTGGTYGYTF.

This chain uses TRBV27 with TRBJ2-1; 13 bases fit TRBD2. In germline, CDR1 is MNHEY, CDR2 SMNVEV (reference sequence). The CDR3 consists of 20 residues. Trimming removed 4 bases from V and 0 bases from J; junction bases left unmatched: 12. The CDR3 bases are TGTGCCAGCAGTTATCCGACTAGCGGGAGGACCCGTAGCTCCTACAATGAGCAGTTCTTC. This encodes CASSYPTSGRTRSSYNEQFF.

As regards this clonotype: Possible read error: a much larger clone is one base away. The CDR3 sequence is CASSPRGSGNNNEQYF. CDR3 sequence (DNA): TGTGCCAGCAGTCCCCGCGGTAGCGGGAACAACAATGAGCAGTACTTC. The chain combines TRBV6-6 with TRBJ2-7, with 8 bases fitting TRBD2. J was trimmed by 7 bases and V by 5 bases; bases with no gene match: 16. This CDR3 region has 16 residues. Germline-derived CDR1 and CDR2 are MNHNY and SVGAGI (reference sequence).

Notes on this clonotype: Since no conserved phenylalanine or tryptophan closes the CDR3, a read error is the likely cause. The chain uses TRBV20-1 and TRBJ2-5; 11 bases line up with TRBD2. The CDR3 totals 19 residues. V lost 1 base to trimming and J lost 5 bases; unmatched junction nucleotides: 18. The germline CDR1 and CDR2 sequences are DFQATT and SNEGSKA (reference sequence). CDR3 DNA sequence: TGCAGTGCTAGAGGGCGACTAGCGGGGTCCACCCAGTCTCGGGAGACCCAGTACGTC. Translating gives CSARGRLAGSTQSRETQYV.

This clonotype was found a few times. V is TRBV20-1 and J is TRBJ2-4; 13 nucleotides match TRBD2. With the DNA end fitting TRBJ2-7 better, the J assignment may be wrong. Germline CDR1 reads DFQATT; CDR2 reads SNEGSKA (reference sequence). The CDR3 loop spans 15 amino acids. CDR3 loop: CSASGTSGKPYEQYF. The DNA for the CDR3 is TGCAGTGCTAGTGGGACTAGCGGGAAGCCGTACGAGCAGTACTTC.

This clonotype showed up many times. The chain has TRBV10-3 and TRBJ1-1, with 8 nucleotides matching TRBD1. J was trimmed by 2 bases and V by 10 bases; bases with no gene match: 3. This CDR3 is built from 12 residues. Germline-derived CDR1 and CDR2 are ENHRY and SYGVKD. The CDR3 DNA reads as TGTGCCAGTGGACAGGGTAACACTGAAGCTTTCTTT. The encoded protein is CASGQGNTEAFF.

This clonotype was recorded at least ten times. The chain joins TRBV29-1 to TRBJ2-7, with D perhaps TRBD1 (5 bases). Germline-derived CDR1 and CDR2 are SQVTM and ANQGSEA. Trimming shortened V by 6 bases and J by 0 bases, and 12 bases separated the two germline ends. The CDR3 is made up of 13 amino acids. The CDR3 coding sequence is TGCAGCGTCGGAAGTGACAGCTCCTACGAGCAGTACTTC. Its protein is CSVGSDSSYEQYF.

This sequence joins TRBV25-1 and TRBJ2-1; unclear D gene. V was trimmed by 7 bases and J by 8 bases, leaving 15 bases between them. The CDR3 runs 13 residues. Germline CDR1 MGHDK, CDR2 SYGVNS. The CDR3 here is CASTKRPSDEQFF. CDR3 DNA sequence: TGTGCCAGCACCAAACGGCCTTCGGATGAGCAGTTCTTC.

This clonotype was seen once. The chain has TRBV14 and TRBJ2-1, with 7 bases lining up with TRBD2. Germline V gene data show CDR1 as SGHDN and CDR2 as FVKESK. V lost 3 bases, J lost 0 bases, and 2 bases stayed unmatched. This CDR3 comprises 15 residues. CDR3 DNA sequence: TGTGCCAGCAGCCAGGGAGGGCCCTCCTACAATGAGCAGTTCTTC. Amino acid sequence: CASSQGGPSYNEQFF.

The chain carries TRBV12-3 or TRBV12-4 and TRBJ2-7; D is unclear. The J call may be wrong; the DNA end is better matched by TRBJ2-4. This CDR3 has 14 residues. The CDR3 is CASSPSIKGSIQYF. The CDR3 nucleotides are TGTGCCAGCAGTCCTTCGATCAAGGGTAGCATTCAGTACTTC.

This chain uses TRBV18 with TRBJ2-7; TRBD2 matches 7 bases. The CDR3 has 12 residues. Germline lookup yields CDR1 KGHSH and CDR2 LQKENI. With V trimmed by 11 bases and J by 2 bases, 6 bases remained unmatched. The CDR3 protein is CAGSGTTYEQYF. CDR3 bases: TGTGCCGGATCCGGGACTACCTACGAGCAGTACTTC.